This is a list of T cell receptor beta chains from one sample in a study of blood T cells in healthy people across ages. TCRdb independently ran MiXCR on the 5' RACE reads; one entry per CDR3 protein. The sample has 700,000 to 950,000 distinct CDR3 sequences, nearly 60% seen once; the top ten hold around 22%. Sequenced material: blood. Receptors were obtained from a man aged 30 to 39 in good health. CDR3s include the opening cysteine and the closing phenylalanine or tryptophan. The order of the fields is D gene, V gene, clone size, J gene, CDR3 DNA, CDR3 protein. The D gene is left open where the match is weak. Size values are once, few and many counts, or a class for expanded clones, and some rows have none.

D: -
V: TRBV11-1
size: -
J: TRBJ2-1
DNA: TGTGCCAGCAGCCCTAAGAAGGTGGGGGTGTCCTACAATGAGCAGTTCTTC
CDR3: CASSPKKVGVSYNEQFF

D: TRBD2
V: TRBV6-2/TRBV6-3
size: -
J: TRBJ2-3
DNA: TGTGCCAGCAGTTACTCGAGTCGCGGGAGGGCAGCAGATACGCAGTATTTT
CDR3: CASSYSSRGRAADTQYF

D: TRBD2
V: TRBV29-1
size: -
J: TRBJ2-2
DNA: TGCAGCGCAGAAAGCGGGGCCGCGGGCACCGGGGAGCTGTTTTTT
CDR3: CSAESGAAGTGELFF

D: -
V: TRBV20-1
size: -
J: TRBJ2-5
DNA: TGCAGTGCTAGCAGGGAACTAGCACAAGAGGCCCAGTACTTC
CDR3: CSASRELAQEAQYF

D: -
V: TRBV6-5
size: few
J: TRBJ2-1
DNA: TGTGCCAGCAGCCCGACTAGTTTGAATGAGCAGTTCTTC
CDR3: CASSPTSLNEQFF

D: -
V: TRBV20-1
size: -
J: TRBJ2-1
DNA: TGCAGTGCTAAGGGTAATGAGCAGTTCTTC
CDR3: CSAKGNEQFF

D: -
V: TRBV20-1
size: few
J: TRBJ2-1
DNA: TGCAGTGCTAGAATTACAGGACTCCCCAATGAGCAGTTCTTC
CDR3: CSARITGLPNEQFF

D: -
V: TRBV5-4
size: -
J: TRBJ1-6
DNA: TGTGCCAGCAGCTCTACACAGGGAATCGGATCACCCCTCCACTTT
CDR3: CASSSTQGIGSPLHF

D: -
V: TRBV7-2
size: many
J: TRBJ2-4
DNA: TGTGCCAGCAGCTTAGCGTCTAGTCTAGCCAAAAACATTCAGTACTTC
CDR3: CASSLASSLAKNIQYF

D: TRBD2
V: TRBV27
size: -
J: TRBJ2-7
DNA: TGTGCCAGCAGTATAACGGGAGGCAGCTACGAGCAGTACTTC
CDR3: CASSITGGSYEQYF

D: -
V: TRBV20-1
size: -
J: TRBJ2-7
DNA: TGCAGTGCTAGTTCCGGGGAAACGACCTACGAGCAGTACTTC
CDR3: CSASSGETTYEQYF

D: -
V: TRBV6-2/TRBV6-3
size: -
J: TRBJ2-6
DNA: TGTGCCAGCACGAAGGGGTTTGGGGCCAACGTCCTGACTTTC
CDR3: CASTKGFGANVLTF

D: -
V: TRBV6-1
size: -
J: TRBJ2-1
DNA: TGTGCCGCACTGGGGGGCCCCAATGAGCAGTTCTTC
CDR3: CAALGGPNEQFF

D: TRBD1
V: TRBV7-9
size: once
J: TRBJ2-3
DNA: TGTGCCAGCAGCTTGATAATGACAGGGGGTCATATGGCAGATACGCAGTATTTT
CDR3: CASSLIMTGGHMADTQYF

D: -
V: TRBV7-9
size: few
J: TRBJ2-3
DNA: TGTGCCAGCAGCTCCTTGTCTGCGCAGTATTTT
CDR3: CASSSLSAQYF